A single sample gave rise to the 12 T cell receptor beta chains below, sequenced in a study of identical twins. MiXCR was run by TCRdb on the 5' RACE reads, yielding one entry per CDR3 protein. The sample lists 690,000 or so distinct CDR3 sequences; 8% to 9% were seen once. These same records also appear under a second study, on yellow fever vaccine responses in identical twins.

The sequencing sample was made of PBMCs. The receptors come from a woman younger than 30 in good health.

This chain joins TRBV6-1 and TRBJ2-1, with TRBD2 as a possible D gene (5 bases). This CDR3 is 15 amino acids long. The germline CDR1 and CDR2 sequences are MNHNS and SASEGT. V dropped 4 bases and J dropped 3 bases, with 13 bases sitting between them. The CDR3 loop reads CASSVDNDYYNEQFF. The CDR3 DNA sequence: TGTGCCAGCAGTGTTGACAACGACTACTACAATGAGCAGTTCTTC.

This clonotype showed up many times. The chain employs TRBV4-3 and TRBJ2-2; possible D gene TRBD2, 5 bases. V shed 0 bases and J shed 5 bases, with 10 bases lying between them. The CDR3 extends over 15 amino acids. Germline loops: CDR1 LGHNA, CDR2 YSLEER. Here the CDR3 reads CASSQDTGETGELFF. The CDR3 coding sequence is TGCGCCAGCAGCCAAGATACCGGGGAGACCGGGGAGCTGTTTTTT.

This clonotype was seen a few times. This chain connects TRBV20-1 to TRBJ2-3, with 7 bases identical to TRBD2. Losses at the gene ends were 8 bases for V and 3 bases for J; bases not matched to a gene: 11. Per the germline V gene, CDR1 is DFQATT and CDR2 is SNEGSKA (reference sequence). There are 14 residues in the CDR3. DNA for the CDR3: TGCAGTCTACTAGCGCAGCGGGTAACAGATACGCAGTATTTT. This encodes CSLLAQRVTDTQYF.

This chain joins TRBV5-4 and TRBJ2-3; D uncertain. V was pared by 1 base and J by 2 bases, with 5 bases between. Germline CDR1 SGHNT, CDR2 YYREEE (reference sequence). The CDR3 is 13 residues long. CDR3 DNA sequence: TGTGCCAGCAGCTTGCTTAACACAGATACGCAGTATTTT. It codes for CASSLLNTDTQYF.

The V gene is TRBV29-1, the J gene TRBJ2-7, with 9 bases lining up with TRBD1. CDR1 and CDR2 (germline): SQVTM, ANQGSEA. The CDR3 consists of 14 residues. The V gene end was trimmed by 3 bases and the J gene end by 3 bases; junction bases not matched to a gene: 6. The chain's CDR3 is CSVEGGGQGYEQYF. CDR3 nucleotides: TGCAGCGTTGAGGGGGGGGGACAGGGCTACGAGCAGTACTTC.

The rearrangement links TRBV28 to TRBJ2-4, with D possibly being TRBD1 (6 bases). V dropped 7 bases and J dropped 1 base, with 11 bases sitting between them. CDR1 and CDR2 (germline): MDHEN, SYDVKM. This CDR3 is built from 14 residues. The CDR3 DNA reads TGTGCCAGCACAGGGGATTGGGCCAAAAACATTCAGTACTTC. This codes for CASTGDWAKNIQYF. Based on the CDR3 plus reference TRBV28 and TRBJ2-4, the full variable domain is DVKVTQSSRYLVKRTGEKVFLECVQDMDHENMFWYRQDPGLGLRLIYFSYDVKMKEKGDIPEGYSVSREKKERFSLILESASTNQTSMYLCASTGDWAKNIQYFGAGTRLSVL.

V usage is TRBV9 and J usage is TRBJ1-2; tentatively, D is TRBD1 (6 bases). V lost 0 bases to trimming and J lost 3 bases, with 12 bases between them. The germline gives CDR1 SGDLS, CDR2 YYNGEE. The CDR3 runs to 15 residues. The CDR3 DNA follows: TGTGCCAGCAGCGTAGATAACAGGGAGGACTATGGCTACACCTTC. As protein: CASSVDNREDYGYTF. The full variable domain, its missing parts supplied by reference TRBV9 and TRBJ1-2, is DSGVTQTPKHLITATGQRVTLRCSPRSGDLSVYWYQQSLDQGLQFLIQYYNGEERAKGNILERFSAQQFPDLHSELNLSSLELGDSALYFCASSVDNREDYGYTFGSGTRLTVV.

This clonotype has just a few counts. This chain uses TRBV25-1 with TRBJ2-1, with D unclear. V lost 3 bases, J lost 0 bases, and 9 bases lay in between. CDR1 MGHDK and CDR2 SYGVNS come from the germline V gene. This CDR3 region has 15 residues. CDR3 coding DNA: TGTGCCAGCAGTGATCCCAAGAGCTCCTACAATGAGCAGTTCTTC. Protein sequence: CASSDPKSSYNEQFF.

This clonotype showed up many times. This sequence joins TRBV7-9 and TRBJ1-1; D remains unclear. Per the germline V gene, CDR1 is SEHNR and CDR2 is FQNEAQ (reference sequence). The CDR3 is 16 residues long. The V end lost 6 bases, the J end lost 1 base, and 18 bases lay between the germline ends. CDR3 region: CASRNQPTAPNTEAFF. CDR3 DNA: TGTGCCAGCAGAAATCAGCCAACAGCCCCGAACACTGAAGCTTTCTTT.

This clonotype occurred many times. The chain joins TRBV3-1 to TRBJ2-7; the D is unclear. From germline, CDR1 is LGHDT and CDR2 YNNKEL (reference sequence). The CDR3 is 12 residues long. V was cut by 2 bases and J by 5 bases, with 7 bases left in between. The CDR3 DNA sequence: TGTGCCAGCAGCCAACTACCCCACGAGCAGTACTTC. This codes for CASSQLPHEQYF.

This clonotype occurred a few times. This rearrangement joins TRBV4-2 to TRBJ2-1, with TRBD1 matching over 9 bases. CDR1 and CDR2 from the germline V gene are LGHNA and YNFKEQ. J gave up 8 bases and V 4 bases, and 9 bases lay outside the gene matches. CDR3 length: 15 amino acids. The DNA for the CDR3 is TGTGCCAGCAGCCCGACAAGCGGACAGGGGCATGAGCAGTTCTTC. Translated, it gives CASSPTSGQGHEQFF.

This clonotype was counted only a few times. The CDR3 DNA reads TGTGCCAGCAGCCACCGCTCGCCCCAGGGGAGCACAGATACGCAGTATTTT. Protein: CASSHRSPQGSTDTQYF. The gene calls are TRBV3-1 and TRBJ2-3, with D possibly being TRBD1 (6 bases). The V end lost 3 bases, the J end lost 0 bases, and 16 bases lay between the germline ends. Germline CDR1 LGHDT, CDR2 YNNKEL (reference sequence). This CDR3 region has 17 residues.